This T cell receptor beta chain comes out of a study of T cell responses to AZD1222 COVID-19 vaccine. Assay: immunoSEQ multiplex PCR; the TCRdb copy retains only in-frame clones and omits some. The sample includes nearly 110,000 clones, roughly nine tenths seen only once; the top ten take about 6.6%. The starting material was peripheral blood, obtained on day 0 of AZD1222 vaccination. The TCR sequence derives from an adult in good health.

CDR3 sequence: CASRQVANYGYTF. DNA for the CDR3: TGTGCCAGCAGACAGGTCGCTAACTATGGCTACACCTTC. This chain uses TRBV2 with TRBJ1-2; D perhaps matches TRBD1 (5 bases). The CDR3 has 13 amino acids. Germline V gives CDR1 SNHLY, CDR2 FYNNEI. V was clipped by 6 bases and J by 0 bases, with 8 bases between them.